The 15 T cell receptor beta chains in this list originate from one sample, sequenced in a study of T cells in Graves' hyperthyroidism and ophthalmopathy (dated by TCRdb to the late 2010s). Libraries were prepared through multiplex PCR. Sequencing instrument: Illumina HiSeq 2000. The TCR beta CDR3 regions were amplified from the RNA transcripts. The TCR CDR3 was subjected to a first round of RT-PCR using the HTBI primer set and the Qiagen OneStep RT-PCR kit. Using fastp trimming at Q25 and MiXCR clonotype assembly, TCRdb reanalyzed the public sequencing data and kept in-frame beta chains. All rows with the same CDR3 protein become a single entry with the most common DNA and genes. The sample table holds roughly 550,000 distinct CDR3 sequences, of which approximately 16% were seen once. The top ten clones comprise about 29% of the sample. Specimen: blood. These receptors all stem from a woman in her twenties or thirties with Graves' ophthalmopathy.

Comment on this clonotype: Possible read error: a much larger clone is one base away. This chain uses TRBV9 with TRBJ2-7, with TRBD2 identical over 7 bases. The CDR3 runs to 15 residues. V lost 0 bases and J lost 4; bases outside the gene matches: 7. Looked up from germline, CDR1 is SGDLS and CDR2 is YYNGEE. CDR3 region: CASSVEVGGLYEQYF. The CDR3 DNA follows: TGTGCCAGCAGCGTAGAGGTGGGAGGGCTTTACGAGCAGTACTTC.

The rearrangement links TRBV20-1 to TRBJ2-7, with 10 nucleotides matching TRBD2. This CDR3 spans 14 amino acids. Losses at the gene ends were 6 bases for V and 2 bases for J; bases not matched to a gene: 7. CDR1 and CDR2 from the germline V gene are DFQATT and SNEGSKA (reference sequence). This CDR3 reads CSALDTSGAYEQYF. CDR3 DNA sequence: TGCAGTGCCCTCGATACTAGCGGGGCCTACGAGCAGTACTTC.

On this clonotype: One end of the junction is discordant with germline, which a read error may explain. The chain couples TRBV14 to TRBJ1-2; D is unresolved. This CDR3 contains 12 residues. Germline loops: CDR1 SGHDN, CDR2 FVKESK. CDR3 residues: CVSSQGFYGYTF. The CDR3 bases are TGTGTCAGCAGCCAAGGGTTCTATGGCTACACCTTC.

This clonotype was found many times. The chain is built from TRBV24-1 and TRBJ2-1; D call uncertain. In germline, CDR1 is KGHDR, CDR2 SFDVKD. Trimming shortened V by 5 bases and J by 7 bases, and 8 bases separated the two germline ends. The CDR3 has 12 amino acids. CDR3 nucleotide sequence: TGTGCCACCAGTGCGGTTCTGAATGAGCAGTTCTTC. It specifies CATSAVLNEQFF.

This clonotype turned up a few times. The chain uses TRBV4-3 and TRBJ2-3, with 9 bases identical to TRBD2. The CDR3 totals 19 residues. J was trimmed by 0 bases and V by 0 bases; bases with no gene match: 10. From germline, CDR1 is LGHNA and CDR2 YSLEER. CDR3 sequence (DNA): TGCGCCAGCAGCCAAGAACCCCGAGGGACTAGCAGTAGCACAGATACGCAGTATTTT. Its translation: CASSQEPRGTSSSTDTQYF.

The chain combines TRBV6-2 or TRBV6-3 with TRBJ1-2, with no clear D. Germline values: CDR1 MNHEY, CDR2 SVGEGT. With 8 bases removed from V and 4 bases from J, the gap between germline ends came to 20 bases. The CDR3 totals 15 residues. CDR3 protein: CASRLFRGRSYGYTF. CDR3 bases: TGTGCCAGCCGTCTCTTCAGAGGGAGAAGCTATGGCTACACCTTC.

The CDR3 sequence is CASSLGFGELFF. CDR3 bases: TGTGCCAGCAGCCTGGGATTCGGGGAGCTGTTTTTT. The rearrangement links TRBV14 to TRBJ2-2, with D uncertain. The CDR3 spans 12 residues. Germline values: CDR1 SGHDN, CDR2 FVKESK. V dropped 4 bases and J dropped 7 bases, with 7 bases sitting between them.

CDR3: CASSQHTSEYSYNEQFF. DNA of the CDR3: TGCGCCAGCAGCCAACATACTAGCGAATACTCCTACAATGAGCAGTTCTTC. This sequence joins TRBV4-3 and TRBJ2-1; 7 bases are a match to TRBD2. Germline CDR1 is LGHNA and CDR2 is YSLEER. This CDR3 has 17 amino acids. The J segment lost 0 bases and the V segment lost 2 bases, leaving 7 bases of the junction unmatched.

This clonotype was counted many times. The chain couples TRBV7-9 to TRBJ2-3; 8 bases map to TRBD2. The CDR3 contains 16 residues. V lost 1 base and J lost 3; bases outside the gene matches: 6. Germline CDR1 reads SEHNR; CDR2 reads FQNEAQ (reference sequence). The DNA for the CDR3 is TGTGCCAGCAGCTTAGACATAGCGGGGAGGACAGATACGCAGTATTTT. This translates into CASSLDIAGRTDTQYF.

This clonotype was recorded at least ten times. The genes are TRBV7-2 and TRBJ2-1; 12 bases align to TRBD2. The junction had 5 bases not matched to a gene; V was cut back by 2 bases and J by 6 bases. CDR3 length equals 16 residues. Germline lookup yields CDR1 SGHTA and CDR2 FQGNSA. The CDR3 nucleotides are TGTGCCAGCAGCTTACCCTTACTAGCGGGAGGCAATGAGCAGTTCTTC. Encoded protein: CASSLPLLAGGNEQFF.

Comments on this clonotype: A single base separates this from a much larger clone, so it may be a read error. This chain links TRBV28 with TRBJ2-1, with D perhaps matching TRBD1 (5 bases). This CDR3 comprises 12 residues. From germline, CDR1 is MDHEN and CDR2 SYDVKM. The ends were cut back, 4 bases at V and 9 bases at J, with 10 bases in the middle. In DNA form, the CDR3 reads TGTGCCAGCAGTTCAGGGATCCCTGAGCAGTTCTTC. This sequence encodes CASSSGIPEQFF. Variable domain in full (rest from reference TRBV28 and TRBJ2-1): DVKVTQSSRYLVKRTGEKVFLECVQDMDHENMFWYRQDPGLGLRLIYFSYDVKMKEKGDIPEGYSVSREKKERFSLILESASTNQTSMYLCASSSGIPEQFFGPGTRLTVL.

This clonotype came up many times. V usage is TRBV30 and J usage is TRBJ2-1; 9 nucleotides align to TRBD2. CDR3 length equals 15 residues. V trimming: 1 base; J trimming: 5 bases; junction bases outside the gene matches: 6. Per the germline V gene, CDR1 is GTSNPN and CDR2 is SVGIG (reference sequence). The CDR3 loop is CAWSGGLAGHNEQFF. The DNA for the CDR3 is TGTGCCTGGAGTGGAGGGCTAGCGGGACACAATGAGCAGTTCTTC. The whole variable domain, filled in from reference TRBV30 and TRBJ2-1, reads SQTIHQWPATLVQPVGSPLSLECTVEGTSNPNLYWYRQAAGRGLQLLFYSVGIGQISSEVPQNLSASRPQDRQFILSSKKLLLSDSGFYLCAWSGGLAGHNEQFFGPGTRLTVL.

This clonotype turned up a few times. The gene calls are TRBV20-1 and TRBJ1-1; D is possibly TRBD1 (6 bases). Between the trimmed V and J ends, which lost 0 bases and 8 bases, there was a span of 16 bases. The CDR3 is 14 amino acids. Germline values: CDR1 DFQATT, CDR2 SNEGSKA (reference sequence). Here the CDR3 reads CSARDGRGGGEAFF. The DNA for the CDR3 is TGCAGTGCTAGAGATGGACGAGGAGGGGGGGAAGCTTTCTTT.

This clonotype has a handful of counts. The V call is TRBV6-2 or TRBV6-3, the J call TRBJ2-4, with 7 nucleotides matching TRBD2. The CDR3 spans 13 residues. CDR1 and CDR2 from the germline V gene are MNHEY and SVGEGT. The V gene end was trimmed by 2 bases and the J gene end by 6 bases; junction bases not matched to a gene: 1. The CDR3 protein is CASSYPGGNIQYF. As DNA, the CDR3 is TGTGCCAGCAGTTACCCGGGGGGAAACATTCAGTACTTC.

The chain uses TRBV6-1 and TRBJ1-5; perhaps TRBD1 as D (6 bases). Trimming removed 5 bases at V and 5 bases at J, with 13 bases between. The CDR3 is 14 residues long. Germline V gene lookup returns CDR1 MNHNS and CDR2 SASEGT. This CDR3 reads CASSYIGGDQPQHF. The CDR3 coding sequence is TGTGCCAGCAGTTATATTGGGGGCGATCAGCCCCAGCATTTT.